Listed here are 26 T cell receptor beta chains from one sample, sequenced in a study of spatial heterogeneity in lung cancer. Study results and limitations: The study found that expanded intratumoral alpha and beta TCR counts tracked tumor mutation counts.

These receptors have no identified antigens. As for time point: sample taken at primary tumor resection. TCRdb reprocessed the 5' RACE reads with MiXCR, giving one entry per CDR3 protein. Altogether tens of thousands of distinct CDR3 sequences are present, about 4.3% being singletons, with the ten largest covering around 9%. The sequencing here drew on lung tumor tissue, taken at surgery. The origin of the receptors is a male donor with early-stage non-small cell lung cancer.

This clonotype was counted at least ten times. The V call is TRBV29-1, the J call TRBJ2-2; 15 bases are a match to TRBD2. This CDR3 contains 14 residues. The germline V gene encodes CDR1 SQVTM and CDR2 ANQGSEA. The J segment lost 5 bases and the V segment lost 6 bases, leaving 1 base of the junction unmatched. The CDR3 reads CSVGLAGGTGELFF. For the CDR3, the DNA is TGCAGCGTGGGACTAGCGGGAGGAACCGGGGAGCTGTTTTTT.

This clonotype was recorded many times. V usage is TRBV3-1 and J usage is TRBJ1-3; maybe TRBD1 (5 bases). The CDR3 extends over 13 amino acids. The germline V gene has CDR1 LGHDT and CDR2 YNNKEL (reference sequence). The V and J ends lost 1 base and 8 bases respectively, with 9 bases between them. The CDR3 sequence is CASSQAGADTIYF. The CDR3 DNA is TGTGCCAGCAGCCAAGCCGGGGCGGACACCATATATTTT.

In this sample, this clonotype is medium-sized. CDR3 region: CSARPGRGGHTEAFF. The CDR3 nucleotides are TGCAGTGCTAGGCCGGGCAGGGGGGGGCACACTGAAGCTTTCTTT. This sequence joins TRBV20-1 and TRBJ1-1, with 7 bases that match TRBD1. Germline CDR1 reads DFQATT; CDR2 reads SNEGSKA (reference sequence). This CDR3 comprises 15 residues. J gave up 3 bases and V 3 bases, and 10 bases lay outside the gene matches.

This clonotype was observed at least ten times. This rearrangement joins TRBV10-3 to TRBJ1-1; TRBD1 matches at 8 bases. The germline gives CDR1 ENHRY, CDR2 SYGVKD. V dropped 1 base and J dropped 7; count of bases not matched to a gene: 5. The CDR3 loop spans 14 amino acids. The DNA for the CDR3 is TGTGCCATCAGTGAGTGGACAGGGCGGGTTGAAGCTTTCTTT. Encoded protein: CAISEWTGRVEAFF.

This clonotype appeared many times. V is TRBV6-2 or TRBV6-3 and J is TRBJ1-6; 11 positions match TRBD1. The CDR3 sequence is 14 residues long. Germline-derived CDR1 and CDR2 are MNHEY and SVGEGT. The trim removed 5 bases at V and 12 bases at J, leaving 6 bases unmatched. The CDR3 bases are TGTGCCAGCAGTATCAGGACAGGGGGCTTACCCCTCCACTTT. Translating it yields CASSIRTGGLPLHF.

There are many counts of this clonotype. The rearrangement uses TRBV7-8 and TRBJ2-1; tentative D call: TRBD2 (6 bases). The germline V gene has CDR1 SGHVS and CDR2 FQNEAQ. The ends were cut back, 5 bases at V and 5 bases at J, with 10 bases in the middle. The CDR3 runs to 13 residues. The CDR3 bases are TGTGCCAGCAGCCGCGGGGAGCACAATGAGCAGTTCTTC. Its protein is CASSRGEHNEQFF.

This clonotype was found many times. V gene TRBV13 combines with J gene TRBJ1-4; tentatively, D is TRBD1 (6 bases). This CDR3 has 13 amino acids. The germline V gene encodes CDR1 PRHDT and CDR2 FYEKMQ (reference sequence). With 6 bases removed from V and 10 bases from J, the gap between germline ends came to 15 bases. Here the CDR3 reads CASRLNRVGKLFF. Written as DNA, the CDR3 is TGTGCCAGCAGACTCAACAGGGTAGGAAAACTGTTTTTT.

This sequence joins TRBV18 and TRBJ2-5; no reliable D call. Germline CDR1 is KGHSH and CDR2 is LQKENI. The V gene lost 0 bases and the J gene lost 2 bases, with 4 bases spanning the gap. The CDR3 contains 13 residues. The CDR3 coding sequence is TGTGCCAGCTCACCACCGGGTCAAGAGACCCAGTACTTC. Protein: CASSPPGQETQYF.

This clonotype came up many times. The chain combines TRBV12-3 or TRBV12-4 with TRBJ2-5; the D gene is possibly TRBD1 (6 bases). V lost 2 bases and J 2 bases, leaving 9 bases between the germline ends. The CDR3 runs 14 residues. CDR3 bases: TGTGCCAGCAGTTTATCGCAGGGGCAAGAGACCCAGTACTTC. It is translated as CASSLSQGQETQYF.

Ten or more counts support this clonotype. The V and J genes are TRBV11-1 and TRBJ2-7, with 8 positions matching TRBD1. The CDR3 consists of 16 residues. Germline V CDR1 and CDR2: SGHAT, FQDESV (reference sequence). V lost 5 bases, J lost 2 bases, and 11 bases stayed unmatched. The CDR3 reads CASSAHSGTGPYEQYF. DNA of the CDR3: TGTGCCAGCAGCGCCCACTCCGGGACAGGCCCCTACGAGCAGTACTTC.

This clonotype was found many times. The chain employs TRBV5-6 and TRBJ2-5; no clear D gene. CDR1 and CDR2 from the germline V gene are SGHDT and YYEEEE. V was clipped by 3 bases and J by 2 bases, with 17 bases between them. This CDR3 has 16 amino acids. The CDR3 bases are TGTGCCAGCAGCTCACTGTCCTCCGGGCTTCAAGAGACCCAGTACTTC. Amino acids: CASSSLSSGLQETQYF.

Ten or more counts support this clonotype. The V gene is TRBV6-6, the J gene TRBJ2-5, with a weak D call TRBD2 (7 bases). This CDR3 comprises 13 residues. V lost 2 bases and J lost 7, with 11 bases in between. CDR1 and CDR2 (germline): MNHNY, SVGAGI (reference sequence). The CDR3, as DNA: TGTGCCAGCAGTTACGGGGGCGGGGGGACCCAGTACTTC. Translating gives CASSYGGGGTQYF.

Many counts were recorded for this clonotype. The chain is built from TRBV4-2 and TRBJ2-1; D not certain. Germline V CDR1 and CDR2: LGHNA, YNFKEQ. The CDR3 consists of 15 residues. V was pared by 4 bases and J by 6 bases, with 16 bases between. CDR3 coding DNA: TGTGCCAGCAGCCCCTCACGGGCTAGTCCCAATGAGCAGTTCTTC. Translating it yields CASSPSRASPNEQFF.

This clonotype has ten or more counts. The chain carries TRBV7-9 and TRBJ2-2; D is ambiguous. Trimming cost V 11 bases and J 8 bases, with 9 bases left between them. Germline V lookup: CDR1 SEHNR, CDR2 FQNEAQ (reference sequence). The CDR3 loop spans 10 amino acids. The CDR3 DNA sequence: TGTGCCCAACTCAGGGGGGAGCTGTTTTTT. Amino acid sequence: CAQLRGELFF. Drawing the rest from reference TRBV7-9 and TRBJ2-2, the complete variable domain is DTGVSQNPRHKITKRGQNVTFRCDPISEHNRLYWYRQTLGQGPEFLTYFQNEAQLEKSRLLSDRFSAERPKGSFSTLEIQRTEQGDSAMYLCAQLRGELFFGEGSRLTVL.

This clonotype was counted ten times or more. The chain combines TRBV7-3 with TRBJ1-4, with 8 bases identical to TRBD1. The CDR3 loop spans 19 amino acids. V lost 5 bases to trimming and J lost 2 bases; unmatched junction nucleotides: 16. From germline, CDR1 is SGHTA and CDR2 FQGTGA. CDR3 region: CASSPRTGQWGTTNEKLFF. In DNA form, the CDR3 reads TGTGCCAGCAGCCCTAGGACAGGGCAGTGGGGGACGACTAATGAAAAACTGTTTTTT.

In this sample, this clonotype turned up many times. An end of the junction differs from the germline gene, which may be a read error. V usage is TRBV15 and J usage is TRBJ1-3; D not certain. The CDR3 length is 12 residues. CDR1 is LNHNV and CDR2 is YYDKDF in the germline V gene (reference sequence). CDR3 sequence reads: CATSRDRRSPAF. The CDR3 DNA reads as TGTGCCACCAGCAGAGATCGGCGCAGCCCGGCCTTT.

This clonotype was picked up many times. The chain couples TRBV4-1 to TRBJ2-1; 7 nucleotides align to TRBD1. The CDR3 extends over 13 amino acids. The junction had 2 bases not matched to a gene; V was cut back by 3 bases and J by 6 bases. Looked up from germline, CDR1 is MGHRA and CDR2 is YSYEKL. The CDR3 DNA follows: TGCGCCAGCAGCCAGGGACAGATCAATGAGCAGTTCTTC. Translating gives CASSQGQINEQFF.

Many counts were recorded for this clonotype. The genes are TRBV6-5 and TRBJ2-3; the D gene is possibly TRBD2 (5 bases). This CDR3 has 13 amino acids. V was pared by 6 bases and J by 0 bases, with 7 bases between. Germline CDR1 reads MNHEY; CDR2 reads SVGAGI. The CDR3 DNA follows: TGTGCCAGCAGGGACTCTAGCACAGATACGCAGTATTTT. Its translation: CASRDSSTDTQYF.

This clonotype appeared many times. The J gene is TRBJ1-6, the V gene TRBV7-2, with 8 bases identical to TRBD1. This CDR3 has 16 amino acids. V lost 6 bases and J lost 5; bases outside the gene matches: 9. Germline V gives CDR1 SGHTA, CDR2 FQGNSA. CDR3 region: CASRHDRGRNNSPLHF. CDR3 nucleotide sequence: TGTGCCAGCAGACACGACAGGGGCAGGAATAATTCACCCCTCCACTTT.

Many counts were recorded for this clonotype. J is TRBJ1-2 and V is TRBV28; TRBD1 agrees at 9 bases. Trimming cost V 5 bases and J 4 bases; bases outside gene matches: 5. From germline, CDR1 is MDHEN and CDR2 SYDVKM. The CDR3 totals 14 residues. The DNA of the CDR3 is TGTGCCAGCAGTCCGGGGACAGGGCGCTATGGCTACACCTTC. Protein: CASSPGTGRYGYTF.

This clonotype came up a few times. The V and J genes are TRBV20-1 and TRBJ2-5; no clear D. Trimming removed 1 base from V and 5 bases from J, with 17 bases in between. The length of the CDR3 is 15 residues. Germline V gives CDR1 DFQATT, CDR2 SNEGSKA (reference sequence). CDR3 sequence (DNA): TGCAGTGCTAGAGCTAGGGCCCTTGTCTCGGAGACCCAGTACTTC. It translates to CSARARALVSETQYF.

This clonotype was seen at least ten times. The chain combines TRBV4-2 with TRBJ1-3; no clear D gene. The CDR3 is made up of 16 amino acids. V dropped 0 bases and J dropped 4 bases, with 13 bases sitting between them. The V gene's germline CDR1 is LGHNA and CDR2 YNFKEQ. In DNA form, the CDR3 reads TGTGCCAGCAGCCAAGATTCGAACTTGGGAGGAAACACCATATATTTT. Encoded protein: CASSQDSNLGGNTIYF.

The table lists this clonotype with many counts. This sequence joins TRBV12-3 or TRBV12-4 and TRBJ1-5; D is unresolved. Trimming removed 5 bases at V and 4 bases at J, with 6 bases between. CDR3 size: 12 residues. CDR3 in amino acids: CASSPANQPQHF. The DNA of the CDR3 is TGTGCCAGCAGTCCTGCGAATCAGCCCCAGCATTTT.

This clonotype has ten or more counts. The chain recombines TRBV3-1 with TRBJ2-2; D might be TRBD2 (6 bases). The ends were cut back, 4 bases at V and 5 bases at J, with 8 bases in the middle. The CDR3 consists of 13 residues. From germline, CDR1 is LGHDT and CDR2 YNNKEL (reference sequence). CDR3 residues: CASSRGETGELFF. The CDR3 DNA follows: TGTGCCAGCAGCCGCGGGGAGACCGGGGAGCTGTTTTTT.

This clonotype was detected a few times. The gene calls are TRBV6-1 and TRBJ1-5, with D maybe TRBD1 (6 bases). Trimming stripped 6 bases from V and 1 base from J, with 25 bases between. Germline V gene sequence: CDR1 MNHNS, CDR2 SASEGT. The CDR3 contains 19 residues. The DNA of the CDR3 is TGTGCCAGCAGGAAGGGGTACACCGCGGACAGTGGGAGCAATCAGCCCCAGCATTTT. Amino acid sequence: CASRKGYTADSGSNQPQHF.

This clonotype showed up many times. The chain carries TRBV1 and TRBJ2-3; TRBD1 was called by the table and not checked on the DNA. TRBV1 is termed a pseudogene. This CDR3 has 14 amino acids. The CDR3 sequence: CTSSQGGATDTQYF. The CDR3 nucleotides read TGCACCAGCAGCCAAGGCGGGGCCACAGATACGCAGTATTTT.